This entry features one TCR beta chain sequence. The antigen is undetermined. The data were obtained in a study of beta chain features in type 1 diabetes. Study-wide results and caveats: Amplification by PCR could prefer shorter templates, with the same effect in patients and controls. TCRB CDR3 length was moderately but significantly reduced in all four CD4+ subsets of Type 1 diabetes patients.

The germline gives CDR1 GTSNPN, CDR2 SVGIG (reference sequence). The V and J ends lost 2 bases and 7 bases, in that order; junction bases with no gene match: 8. This CDR3 contains 15 residues. The sequenced template was cDNA made from the entire isolated RNA. Generated by immunoSEQ multiplex PCR, the TCRdb table keeps only in-frame clones and is missing some. The sample has approximately 250,000 clones; over 9.5% are singletons. V usage is TRBV30 and J usage is TRBJ2-1, with 10 bases lining up with TRBD2. The sequenced material came from naive CD4+ T cells from blood. The source of this sequence is a woman between 18 and 29 years old in good health. The CDR3 region has the DNA TGTGCCTGGAGTCTCGGACTAGCGGCGGAGAATGAGCAGTTCTTC. It is translated as CAWSLGLAAENEQFF.